Listed here are 6 T cell receptor beta chains from one sample, sequenced in a study of Graves' ophthalmopathy and Graves' hyperthyroidism. Amplified TCR beta CDR3 regions were obtained using RNA transcripts as template. First-round RT-PCR used HTBI primers; second-round multiplex PCR followed. TCRdb reanalysed the multiplex PCR reads using MiXCR and keeps one entry per CDR3 protein. The table records 450,000 to 600,000 distinct CDR3 sequences, roughly 40% of them present only once. Sequenced sample: peripheral blood or thyroid tissue (not recorded which). These receptors were obtained from an adult man with Graves' hyperthyroidism.

Comment on this clonotype: A read error is possible here, since a much larger clone lies one base away. CDR3 loop: CASEWAGEDTGELFF. CDR3 nucleotides: TGTGCCAGCGAGTGGGCAGGGGAAGACACCGGGGAGCTGTTTTTT. The chain has TRBV12-3 or TRBV12-4 and TRBJ2-2; D is possibly TRBD1 (6 bases). The CDR3 runs 15 residues. V gave up 8 bases and J gave up 3 bases, with 16 bases separating them.

This clonotype was counted many times. V gene TRBV7-9 combines with J gene TRBJ1-1, with 7 nucleotides matching TRBD1. This CDR3 is 13 amino acids long. V dropped 0 bases and J dropped 10; count of bases not matched to a gene: 5. Looked up from germline, CDR1 is SEHNR and CDR2 is FQNEAQ (reference sequence). CDR3 residues: CASSLARGHGAFF. Here the CDR3 DNA reads TGTGCCAGCAGCTTAGCGAGGGGGCACGGAGCTTTCTTT.

This clonotype appeared many times. The chain employs TRBV27 and TRBJ2-7; TRBD1 matches 8 bases. This CDR3 is 13 amino acids long. Germline V gives CDR1 MNHEY, CDR2 SMNVEV (reference sequence). The V segment lost 5 bases and the J segment 6 bases; nucleotides outside the gene matches: 6. The CDR3 loop reads CASSPGTGFEQYF. Written as DNA, the CDR3 is TGTGCCAGCAGTCCCGGGACAGGTTTCGAGCAGTACTTC.

This clonotype was observed at least ten times. The chain uses TRBV19 and TRBJ2-5; 7 bases align to TRBD2. Germline lookup yields CDR1 LNHDA and CDR2 SQIVND (reference sequence). Trimming at V came to 1 base and at J to 1 base, leaving 3 bases not matched to a gene. The CDR3 covers 15 residues. CDR3 residues: CASSIAPGGQETQYF. In DNA, the CDR3 is TGTGCCAGTAGTATAGCCCCGGGGGGCCAAGAGACCCAGTACTTC.

This chain links TRBV19 with TRBJ2-3, with TRBD2 as a possible D gene (6 bases). Germline assignment: CDR1 LNHDA and CDR2 SQIVND (reference sequence). The CDR3 is made up of 19 amino acids. The germline V and J ends were trimmed by 3 bases and 0 bases, with 22 bases remaining between them. The CDR3: CASSISGRQYGTSTDTQYF. The CDR3 DNA is TGTGCCAGTAGTATCTCCGGGAGACAGTATGGGACTAGCACAGATACGCAGTATTTT.

The gene calls are TRBV27 and TRBJ2-7; D unresolved. V lost 8 bases and J 2 bases, leaving 13 bases between the germline ends. The CDR3 has 13 amino acids. Germline V CDR1 and CDR2: MNHEY, SMNVEV (reference sequence). The CDR3 protein is CASGRLGPYEQYF. CDR3 in DNA: TGTGCCAGCGGCAGGCTCGGCCCCTACGAGCAGTACTTC.